The source of this T cell receptor beta chain is a study of shared clonotypes between healthy human individuals. About the study: Donor ages ranged 18 to 49 years: a couple of women, three men.

Here immunoSEQ multiplex PCR was the method, and the copy in TCRdb shows in-frame clones only, minus some. The sample includes roughly 2.1 million clones, 90% to 95% of them seen just once. The naive CD8 subset, CD45RO-negative cells positively selected for CCR7, excluded terminally differentiated effector memory CD45RA+ cells. Study-wide points: Clonotype sharing among donors likely depends on sequencing depth. Clonotypes shared by all four donors outscored non-shared clonotypes in generation probability. Memory subsets generally showed lower estimated richness than naive subsets.

On this clone itself: Its antigen remains unidentified.

CDR1 and CDR2 from the germline V gene are SGHDT and YYEEEE. V was shortened by 7 bases and J by 3 bases, with 13 bases between the two germline ends. The CDR3 is made up of 13 amino acids. The rearrangement joins TRBV5-6 to TRBJ2-5; no definite D call. Specimen: naive CD8+ T cells from PBMCs. This TCR was recovered from a man between 18 and 29 years old in good health. Some clones in this sample may be carry-over from other donors' samples. The CDR3 region is CASRIRREETQYF. CDR3 nucleotides: TGTGCCAGCCGAATCCGTCGGGAAGAGACCCAGTACTTC.